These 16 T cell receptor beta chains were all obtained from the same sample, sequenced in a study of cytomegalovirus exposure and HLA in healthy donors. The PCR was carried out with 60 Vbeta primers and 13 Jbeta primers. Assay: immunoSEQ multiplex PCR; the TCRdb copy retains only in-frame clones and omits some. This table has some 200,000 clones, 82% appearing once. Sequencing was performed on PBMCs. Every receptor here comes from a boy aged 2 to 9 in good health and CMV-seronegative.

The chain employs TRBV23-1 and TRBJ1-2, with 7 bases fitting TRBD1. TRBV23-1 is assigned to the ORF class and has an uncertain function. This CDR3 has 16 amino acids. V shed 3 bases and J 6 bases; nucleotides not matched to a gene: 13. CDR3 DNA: TGCGCCAGCAGTCATACCGCAACCGGGACAGAGAATGGCTACACCTTC. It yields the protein CASSHTATGTENGYTF.

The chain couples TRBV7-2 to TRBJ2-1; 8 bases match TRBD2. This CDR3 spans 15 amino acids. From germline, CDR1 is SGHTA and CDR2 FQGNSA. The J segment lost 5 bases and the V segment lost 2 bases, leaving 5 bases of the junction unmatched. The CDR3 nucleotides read TGTGCCAGCAGCTTATCAGCGGGGGAGAACAATGAGCAGTTCTTC. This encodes CASSLSAGENNEQFF.

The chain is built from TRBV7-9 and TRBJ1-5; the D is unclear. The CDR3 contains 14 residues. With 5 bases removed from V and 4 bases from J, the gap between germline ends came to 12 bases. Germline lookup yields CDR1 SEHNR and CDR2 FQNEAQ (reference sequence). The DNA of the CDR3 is TGTGCCAGCAGCCCGAAAGAGGTAAATCAGCCCCAGCATTTT. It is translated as CASSPKEVNQPQHF. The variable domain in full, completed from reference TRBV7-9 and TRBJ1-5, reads DTGVSQNPRHKITKRGQNVTFRCDPISEHNRLYWYRQTLGQGPEFLTYFQNEAQLEKSRLLSDRFSAERPKGSFSTLEIQRTEQGDSAMYLCASSPKEVNQPQHFGDGTRLSIL.

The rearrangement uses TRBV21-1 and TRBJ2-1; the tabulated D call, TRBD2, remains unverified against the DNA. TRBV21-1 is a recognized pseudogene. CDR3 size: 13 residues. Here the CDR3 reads CASSDARSLEQFF. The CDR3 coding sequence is TGTGCCAGCAGCGATGCGCGGTCATTGGAGCAGTTCTTC.

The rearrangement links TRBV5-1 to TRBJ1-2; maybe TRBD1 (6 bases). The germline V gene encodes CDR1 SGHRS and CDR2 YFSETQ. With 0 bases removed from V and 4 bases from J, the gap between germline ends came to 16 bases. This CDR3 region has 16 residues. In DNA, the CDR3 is TGCGCCAGCAGCTTGGGGGGACATTCTGGACTCTATGGCTACACCTTC. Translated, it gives CASSLGGHSGLYGYTF.

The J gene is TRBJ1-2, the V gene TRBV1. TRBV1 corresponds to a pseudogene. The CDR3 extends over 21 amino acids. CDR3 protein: CTSSQDGGRTPNYPQWCGYTF. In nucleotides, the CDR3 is TGCACCAGCAGCCAAGACGGGGGGAGGACTCCCAATTACCCTCAGTGGTGTGGCTACACCTTC.

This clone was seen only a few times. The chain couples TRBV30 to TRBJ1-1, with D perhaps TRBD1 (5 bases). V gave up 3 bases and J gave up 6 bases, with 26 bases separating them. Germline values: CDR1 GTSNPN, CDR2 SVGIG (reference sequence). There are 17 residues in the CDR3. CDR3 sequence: CAWRVQGTFCPVSEAFF. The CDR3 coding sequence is TGTGCCTGGAGGGTTCAGGGTACTTTTTGTCCGGTATCTGAAGCTTTCTTT.

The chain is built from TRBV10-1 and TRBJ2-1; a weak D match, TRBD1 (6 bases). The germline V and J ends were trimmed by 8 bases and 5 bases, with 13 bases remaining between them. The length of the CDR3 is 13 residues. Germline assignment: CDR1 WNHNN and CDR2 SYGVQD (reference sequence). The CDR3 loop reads CASHNRENNEQFF. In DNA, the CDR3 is TGCGCCAGCCATAACAGGGAGAACAATGAGCAGTTCTTC.

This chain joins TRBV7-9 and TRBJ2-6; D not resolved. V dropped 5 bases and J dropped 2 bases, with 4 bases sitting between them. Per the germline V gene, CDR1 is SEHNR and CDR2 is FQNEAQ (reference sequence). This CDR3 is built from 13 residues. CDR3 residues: CASSPAGANVLTF. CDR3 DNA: TGTGCCAGCAGCCCCGCTGGGGCCAACGTCCTGACTTTC.

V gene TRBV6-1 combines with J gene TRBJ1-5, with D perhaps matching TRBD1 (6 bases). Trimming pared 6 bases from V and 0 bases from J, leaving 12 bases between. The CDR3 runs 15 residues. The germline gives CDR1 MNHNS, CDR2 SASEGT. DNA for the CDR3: TGTGCCAGCAGGAGACAGGTTAATAGCAATCAGCCCCAGCATTTT. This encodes CASRRQVNSNQPQHF.

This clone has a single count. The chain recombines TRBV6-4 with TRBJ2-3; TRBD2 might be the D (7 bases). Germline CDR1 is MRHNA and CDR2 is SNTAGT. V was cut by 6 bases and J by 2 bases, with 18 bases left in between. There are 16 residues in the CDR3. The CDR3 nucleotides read TGTGCCAGCAGCGCCGACCTCGGGGGGCCCACAGATACGCAGTATTTT. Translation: CASSADLGGPTDTQYF.

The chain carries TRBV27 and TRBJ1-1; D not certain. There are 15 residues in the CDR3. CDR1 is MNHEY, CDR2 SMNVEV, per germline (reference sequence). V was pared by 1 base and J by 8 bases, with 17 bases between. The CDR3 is CASSLLPVDSFEAFF. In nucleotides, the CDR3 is TGTGCCAGCAGTTTATTACCCGTGGACTCGTTCGAAGCTTTCTTT.

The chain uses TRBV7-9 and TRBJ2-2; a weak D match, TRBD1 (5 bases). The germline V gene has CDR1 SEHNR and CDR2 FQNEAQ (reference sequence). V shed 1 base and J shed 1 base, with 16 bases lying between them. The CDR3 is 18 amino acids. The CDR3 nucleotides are TGTGCCAGCAGCTTAGGCGTCAGGGTGGAAGAGAACACCGGGGAGCTGTTTTTT. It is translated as CASSLGVRVEENTGELFF.

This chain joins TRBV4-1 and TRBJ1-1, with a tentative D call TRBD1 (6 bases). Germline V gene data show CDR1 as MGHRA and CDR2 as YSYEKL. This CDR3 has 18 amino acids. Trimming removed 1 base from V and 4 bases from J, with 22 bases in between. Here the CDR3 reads CASSQVKGGGVSPTEAFF. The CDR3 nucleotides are TGCGCCAGCAGCCAAGTTAAAGGGGGAGGGGTCTCCCCCACTGAAGCTTTCTTT.

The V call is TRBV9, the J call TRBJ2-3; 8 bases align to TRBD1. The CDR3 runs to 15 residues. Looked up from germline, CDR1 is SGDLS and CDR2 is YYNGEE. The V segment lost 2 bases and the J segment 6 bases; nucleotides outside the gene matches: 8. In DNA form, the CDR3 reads TGTGCCAGCAGCGTCGGCAGGGGGCCGGTGGATACGCAGTATTTT. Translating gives CASSVGRGPVDTQYF. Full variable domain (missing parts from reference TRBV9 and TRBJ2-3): DSGVTQTPKHLITATGQRVTLRCSPRSGDLSVYWYQQSLDQGLQFLIQYYNGEERAKGNILERFSAQQFPDLHSELNLSSLELGDSALYFCASSVGRGPVDTQYFGPGTRLTVL.

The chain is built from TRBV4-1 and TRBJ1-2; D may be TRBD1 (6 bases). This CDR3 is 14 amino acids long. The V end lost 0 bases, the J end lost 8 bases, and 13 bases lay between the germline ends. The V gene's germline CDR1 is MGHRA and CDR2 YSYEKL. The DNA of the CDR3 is TGCGCCAGCAGCCAAGATAGGGGGACTAGGGGCTACACCTTC. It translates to CASSQDRGTRGYTF.